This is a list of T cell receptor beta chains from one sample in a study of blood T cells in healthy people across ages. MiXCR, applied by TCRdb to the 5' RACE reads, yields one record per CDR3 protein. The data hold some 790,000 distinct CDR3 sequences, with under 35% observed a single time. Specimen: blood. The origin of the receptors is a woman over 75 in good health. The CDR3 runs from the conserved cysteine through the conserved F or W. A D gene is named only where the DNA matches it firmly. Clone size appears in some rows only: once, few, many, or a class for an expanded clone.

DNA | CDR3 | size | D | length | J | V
TGCAGTGCTAGTCGGGGGGGGAGCACAGATACGCAGTATTTT | CSASRGGSTDTQYF | once | TRBD2 | 14 | TRBJ2-3 | TRBV20-1
TGTGCCAGCAGCTTGGGGGTAGCGGGGGGGAGCACAGATACGCAGTATTTT | CASSLGVAGGSTDTQYF | few | TRBD2 | 17 | TRBJ2-3 | TRBV5-5
TGCGCCCGAGGTAGGGGACAGGGCTCCTACAATGAGCAGTTCTTC | CARGRGQGSYNEQFF | few | TRBD1 | 15 | TRBJ2-1 | TRBV10-1
TGTGCCAGCAGCTTTTCCAGAAGATATGGCTACACCTTC | CASSFSRRYGYTF | once | NA | 13 | TRBJ1-2 | TRBV11-2
TGCGCCAGCAGCCGCCAACGAATCGGGGCGACAACAGATACGCAGTATTTT | CASSRQRIGATTDTQYF | NA | NA | 17 | TRBJ2-3 | TRBV5-1
TGCAGTGCTGAAACAGGGGGCGGCAATCAGCCCCAGCATTTT | CSAETGGGNQPQHF | many | TRBD1 | 14 | TRBJ1-5 | TRBV20-1
TGCGCCAGCAGCTCATGGGGACAGGGGGACACAGATACGCAGTATTTT | CASSSWGQGDTDTQYF | many | TRBD1 | 16 | TRBJ2-3 | TRBV5-1
TGTGCCAGCAGCTACAGGGGTTCGTTGGTTACTGAAGCTTTCTTT | CASSYRGSLVTEAFF | few | TRBD1 | 15 | TRBJ1-1 | TRBV6-5
TGTGCCAGCTCACCCCCGACTAGCGGGGGATTCTACGAGCAGTACTTC | CASSPPTSGGFYEQYF | many | TRBD2 | 16 | TRBJ2-7 | TRBV18
TGTGCCAGCAGCGGGACTAGCGGGACGGCATACAATGAGCAGTTCTTC | CASSGTSGTAYNEQFF | many | TRBD2 | 16 | TRBJ2-1 | TRBV7-2